These T cell receptor beta chains were read from a single sample in a study of Ad26.COV2.S vaccination and SARS-CoV-2 variants. Assay used: immunoSEQ multiplex PCR; TCRdb lists only in-frame clones, some missing. The sample holds some 340,000 clones, around 81% seen once. Sequencing used peripheral blood, obtained in a trial of Ad26.COV2.S vaccine versus placebo. The receptors here all came from a person aged 18-65 years who received the Ad26.COV2.S COVID-19 vaccine or a placebo. Each CDR3 is given with its conserved first and last residue. D genes are given only for firm matches. Only some rows state a clone size, as once, few, many or a class for expanded clones.

v_gene	d_gene	abundance	j_gene	CDR3aa	CDR3nt
TRBV5-1	-	few	TRBJ2-7	CASSLGIIDEQYF	TGCGCCAGCAGCTTGGGGATCATCGACGAGCAGTACTTC
TRBV7-9	-	-	TRBJ2-5	CATKPTARGPKETQYF	TGTGCCACAAAGCCAACCGCTCGCGGGCCGAAAGAGACCCAGTACTTC
TRBV11-3	-	-	TRBJ2-2	CASSLDRGDTGELFF	TGTGCCAGCAGCTTAGATCGGGGAGATACCGGGGAGCTGTTTTTT
TRBV20-1	-	-	TRBJ2-3	CSAPITDTQYF	TGCAGTGCCCCTATCACAGATACGCAGTATTTT
TRBV6-1	TRBD1	-	TRBJ2-7	CASSEVAYRQGNEYF	TGTGCCAGCAGTGAAGTAGCGTACCGACAGGGGAACGAGTACTTC
TRBV11-2	-	-	TRBJ2-7	CASSYTKEYEQYF	TGTGCCAGCAGCTACACCAAGGAGTACGAGCAGTACTTC
TRBV5-6	TRBD1	few	TRBJ1-4	CASSLGFGQGLTTNEKLFF	TGTGCCAGCAGCTTGGGTTTCGGACAGGGGCTTACAACTAATGAAAAACTGTTTTTT
TRBV5-1	-	-	TRBJ2-7	CASSLAAGREQYF	TGCGCCAGCAGCTTGGCAGCGGGCAGAGAGCAGTACTTC
TRBV6-5	TRBD1	-	TRBJ1-1	CASSRDRGAEAFF	TGTGCCAGCAGTCGGGACAGGGGCGCTGAAGCTTTCTTT
TRBV6-5	-	-	TRBJ1-4	CASMGRGTGDEKLFF	TGTGCCAGCATGGGACGGGGGACTGGGGATGAAAAACTGTTTTTT
TRBV12-3/TRBV12-4	-	-	TRBJ1-4	CASSLQLGEKLFF	TGTGCCAGCAGTTTACAGCTGGGGGAAAAACTGTTTTTT
TRBV28	-	-	TRBJ1-2	CASAPPGGNYGYTF	TGTGCCAGCGCCCCACCCGGGGGGAACTATGGCTACACCTTC
TRBV29-1	-	-	TRBJ2-7	CSGLGTAAYEQYF	TGCAGCGGATTAGGGACTGCAGCCTACGAGCAGTACTTC